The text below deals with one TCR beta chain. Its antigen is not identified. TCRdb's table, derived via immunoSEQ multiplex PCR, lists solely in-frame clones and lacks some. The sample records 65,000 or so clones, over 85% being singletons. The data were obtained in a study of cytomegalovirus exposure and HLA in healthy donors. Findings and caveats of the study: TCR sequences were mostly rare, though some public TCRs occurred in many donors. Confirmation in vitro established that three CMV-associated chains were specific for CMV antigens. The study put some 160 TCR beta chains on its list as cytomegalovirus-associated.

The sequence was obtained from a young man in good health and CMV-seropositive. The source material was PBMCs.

The chain's CDR3 is CASSSRIVGEAYNSPLHF. The DNA for the CDR3 is TGTGCCAGCAGCTCACGAATTGTGGGGGAGGCCTATAATTCACCCCTCCACTTT. The gene calls are TRBV7-9 and TRBJ1-6; D is perhaps TRBD1 (5 bases). Trimming pared 4 bases from V and 2 bases from J, leaving 18 bases between. The CDR3 contains 18 residues. The germline gives CDR1 SEHNR, CDR2 FQNEAQ (reference sequence).